Each of the 14 T cell receptor beta chains below was sequenced from the same sample in a study of regulatory T cells (dated by TCRdb to about 2018). The study at large found these results: Hydrophobic residues at CDR3 positions 6 and 7 were enriched in conventional CD4+ T cells from CD3G-deficient patients, suggesting more self-reactive specificities.

Their antigen targets remain unknown. Receptor libraries were prepared by the immunoSEQ multiplex PCR assay. In the multiplex PCR, 52 forward TRBV primers and 13 reverse TRBJ primers were used, and assay-based and computational corrections were applied for amplification bias. TCRdb mirrors the immuneACCESS table, restricted to in-frame sequences. Some clones are absent from its copies; in checked studies, under half trace to an unresolved V gene, and the reason for the others is unknown. The sample data list about 35,000 clones, and about nine tenths of these were observed just once. Approximately 2.3% of the sample belongs to the ten largest clones. The source material was conventional CD4+ T cells sorted from blood. The receptor source for this set is a young adult with CD3G deficiency.

The chain links TRBV23-1 to TRBJ2-3; 9 bases line up with TRBD2. TRBV23-1 is an ORF, with its function uncertain. The ends lost 0 bases at V and 5 bases at J; junction bases unmatched: 9. The CDR3 length is 17 residues. The CDR3 spells CASSQSTGGRARDTQYF. The CDR3, as DNA: TGCGCCAGCAGTCAATCGACGGGCGGGAGGGCCCGAGATACGCAGTATTTT.

V and J are TRBV7-9 and TRBJ2-5; 9 nucleotides agree with TRBD1. The J call may be faulty, since TRBJ2-7 better matches the DNA end. This CDR3 has 16 residues. Germline V gene sequence: CDR1 SEHNR, CDR2 FQNEAQ (reference sequence). CDR3 loop: CASSFSAGTGNYEQYF. CDR3 bases: TGTGCCAGCAGCTTTAGTGCCGGGACAGGGAACTACGAGCAGTACTTC.

The J gene is TRBJ2-7, the V gene TRBV10-3, with 10 bases lining up with TRBD1. Unmatched junction bases numbered 6, after V lost 3 bases and J lost 4 bases. Per germline, CDR1 ENHRY and CDR2 SYGVKD. This CDR3 comprises 15 residues. The CDR3 protein is CAISEGDRGGYEQYF. In DNA form, the CDR3 reads TGTGCCATCAGTGAAGGGGACAGGGGTGGGTACGAGCAGTACTTC.

A single count supports this clone. The chain employs TRBV28 and TRBJ2-7; TRBD1 matches 9 bases. With V trimmed by 5 bases and J by 6 bases, 11 bases remained unmatched. From germline, CDR1 is MDHEN and CDR2 SYDVKM. This CDR3 region has 15 residues. The CDR3 loop reads CASSAPGQGSREQYF. CDR3 bases: TGTGCCAGCAGTGCACCGGGACAGGGTTCACGCGAGCAGTACTTC. The full variable domain, its missing parts supplied by reference TRBV28 and TRBJ2-7, is DVKVTQSSRYLVKRTGEKVFLECVQDMDHENMFWYRQDPGLGLRLIYFSYDVKMKEKGDIPEGYSVSREKKERFSLILESASTNQTSMYLCASSAPGQGSREQYFGPGTRLTVT.

The rearrangement joins TRBV28 to TRBJ2-1; TRBD1 might be the D (6 bases). Germline-derived CDR1 and CDR2 are MDHEN and SYDVKM. The V end was cut by 6 bases, the J end by 5 bases, with 17 bases between. There are 15 residues in the CDR3. The CDR3 loop reads CASSSPQGWNNEQFF. DNA for the CDR3: TGTGCCAGCAGCTCGCCACAGGGTTGGAACAATGAGCAGTTCTTC.

This clone appeared a single time. This rearrangement joins TRBV28 to TRBJ1-1; no clear D gene. The CDR3 sequence is 16 residues long. Germline loops: CDR1 MDHEN, CDR2 SYDVKM. Deletions cut 2 bases from V and 1 base from J, with 14 bases between. The CDR3 spells CASSLAGITENTEAFF. The CDR3 nucleotides are TGTGCCAGCAGTTTAGCGGGGATAACCGAGAACACTGAAGCTTTCTTT.

This clone was seen only once. The chain links TRBV6-1 to TRBJ2-3; D remains ambiguous. The V and J ends lost 5 bases and 4 bases respectively, with 10 bases between them. CDR1 and CDR2 (germline): MNHNS, SASEGT. The length of the CDR3 is 13 residues. The CDR3 sequence: CASSPTFADTQYF. In DNA form, the CDR3 reads TGTGCCAGCAGTCCTACATTCGCAGATACGCAGTATTTT.

This clone was observed once. V is TRBV13 and J is TRBJ2-3, with TRBD1 as a possible D gene (6 bases). Per the germline V gene, CDR1 is PRHDT and CDR2 is FYEKMQ (reference sequence). V was pared by 2 bases and J by 0 bases, with 9 bases between. This CDR3 contains 15 residues. The CDR3 region has the DNA TGTGCCAGCAGCTTACAGGGGCCTAGCACAGATACGCAGTATTTT. Amino acids: CASSLQGPSTDTQYF.

This clone was observed a handful of times. This chain links TRBV5-1 with TRBJ2-1; tentative D call: TRBD2 (5 bases). The CDR3 loop spans 15 amino acids. V lost 4 bases and J 0 bases, leaving 11 bases between the germline ends. Germline V gene sequence: CDR1 SGHRS, CDR2 YFSETQ. CDR3 protein: CASSPGESSYNEQFF. The CDR3, as DNA: TGCGCCAGCAGCCCCGGGGAGAGCTCCTACAATGAGCAGTTCTTC.

This clone was detected once. The chain couples TRBV28 to TRBJ2-7, with 12 bases fitting TRBD2. Germline V gene sequence: CDR1 MDHEN, CDR2 SYDVKM. The CDR3 is 14 residues long. V dropped 6 bases and J dropped 4; count of bases not matched to a gene: 4. The CDR3 loop is CASRLAGGQYEQYF. Written as DNA, the CDR3 is TGTGCCAGCAGACTAGCGGGAGGACAGTACGAGCAGTACTTC. The full variable domain, its missing parts supplied by reference TRBV28 and TRBJ2-7, is DVKVTQSSRYLVKRTGEKVFLECVQDMDHENMFWYRQDPGLGLRLIYFSYDVKMKEKGDIPEGYSVSREKKERFSLILESASTNQTSMYLCASRLAGGQYEQYFGPGTRLTVT.

In its sample, this clone was seen a few times. The chain recombines TRBV5-1 with TRBJ2-3, with TRBD2 matching 8 bases. V dropped 4 bases and J dropped 2; count of bases not matched to a gene: 3. This CDR3 is 14 amino acids long. CDR1 and CDR2 from the germline V gene are SGHRS and YFSETQ. This CDR3 reads CASSPGGNTDTQYF. CDR3 bases: TGCGCCAGCAGCCCGGGGGGGAACACAGATACGCAGTATTTT. The variable domain in full, completed from reference TRBV5-1 and TRBJ2-3, reads KAGVTQTPRYLIKTRGQQVTLSCSPISGHRSVSWYQQTPGQGLQFLFEYFSETQRNKGNFPGRFSGRQFSNSRSEMNVSTLELGDSALYLCASSPGGNTDTQYFGPGTRLTVL.

The chain joins TRBV28 to TRBJ2-7, with D possibly being TRBD2 (5 bases). Germline values: CDR1 MDHEN, CDR2 SYDVKM. The CDR3 runs 15 residues. The germline V and J ends were trimmed by 6 bases and 3 bases, with 18 bases remaining between them. The CDR3 region has the DNA TGTGCCAGCAGACCGTCGTCCCCGGGGATCTACGAGCAGTACTTC. This sequence encodes CASRPSSPGIYEQYF.

This rearrangement joins TRBV18 to TRBJ1-1; unclear D gene. Germline V gene lookup returns CDR1 KGHSH and CDR2 LQKENI. The CDR3 has 13 residues. V gave up 4 bases and J gave up 6 bases, with 12 bases separating them. CDR3 sequence reads: CASSLKSGAEAFF. The CDR3 nucleotides are TGTGCCAGCTCACTTAAGTCCGGGGCTGAAGCTTTCTTT.

This chain uses TRBV28 with TRBJ1-2; D is unclear. The CDR3 has 15 amino acids. V was pared by 6 bases and J by 2 bases, with 16 bases between. In germline, CDR1 is MDHEN, CDR2 SYDVKM. The DNA of the CDR3 is TGTGCCAGCAGCCCTTCCCGGTCATACAACTATGGCTACACCTTC. Translating gives CASSPSRSYNYGYTF.